This T cell receptor beta chain was obtained from a study of CD4+ T cells in melanoma. Whole-study results and caveats: In melanoma, neoantigen-specific CD4+ T cells reportedly differed in differentiation state.

V dropped 1 base and J dropped 1; count of bases not matched to a gene: 0. The CDR3 contains 14 residues. CDR1 and CDR2 (germline): SEHNR, FQNEAQ (reference sequence). The protocol was immunoSEQ multiplex PCR, while the TCRdb copy is restricted to in-frame clones and leaves out a portion. The table has more than 9,500 clones, around 72% seen once. About this clone itself: Its antigen is undetermined.

The chain uses TRBV7-9 and TRBJ2-7; 8 bases are shared with TRBD1. Sample: tumor tissue. The sequence was collected from a human donor with melanoma. Here the CDR3 DNA reads TGTGCCAGCAGCTTAGACAGGGGGTCCTACGAGCAGTACTTC. Translated: CASSLDRGSYEQYF.